These 32 T cell receptor beta chains were sequenced from one sample in a study of technical replicates of blood from several donors. Data came from immunoSEQ multiplex PCR; TCRdb stores just in-frame clones and leaves some out. Among 68,000 or so clones listed, roughly nine tenths were seen once. Source material: PBMCs. The receptors were gathered from a human donor in good health. Some clones in this sample may be carry-over from other donors' samples.

The V and J genes are TRBV6-5 and TRBJ2-3, with D possibly TRBD2 on 6 matching bases. Trimming shortened V by 0 bases and J by 10 bases, and 14 bases separated the two germline ends. The CDR3 totals 14 residues. Germline V lookup: CDR1 MNHEY, CDR2 SVGAGI. CDR3 coding DNA: TGTGCCAGCAGTTACTCGACTAGTTCGGCGGCGCAGTATTTT. This sequence encodes CASSYSTSSAAQYF.

CDR3 DNA sequence: TGTGCCAGCAGCTTAGATGGGGCTTCAGATACGCAGTATTTT. This gives the protein CASSLDGASDTQYF. The chain recombines TRBV7-2 with TRBJ2-3; TRBD1 is a possible D gene (5 bases). Per germline, CDR1 SGHTA and CDR2 FQGNSA. The V and J ends lost 1 base and 4 bases respectively, with 9 bases between them. The CDR3 contains 14 residues. The full variable domain, with the rest looked up from reference TRBV7-2 and TRBJ2-3, is GAGVSQSPSNKVTEKGKDVELRCDPISGHTALYWYRQSLGQGLEFLIYFQGNSAPDKSGLPSDRFSAERTGGSVSTLTIQRTQQEDSAVYLCASSLDGASDTQYFGPGTRLTVL.

The chain carries TRBV10-3 and TRBJ1-6; D possibly corresponds to TRBD1 (5 bases). Germline loops: CDR1 ENHRY, CDR2 SYGVKD. V lost 3 bases and J lost 9, with 15 bases in between. The CDR3 loop spans 15 amino acids. The CDR3: CAISDQGHGSSPLHF. CDR3 nucleotides: TGTGCCATCAGTGACCAAGGACACGGGAGTTCACCCCTCCACTTT.

The chain combines TRBV6-5 with TRBJ2-7; D is uncertain. Germline values: CDR1 MNHEY, CDR2 SVGAGI. The V gene lost 0 bases and the J gene lost 5 bases, with 14 bases spanning the gap. The CDR3 sequence is 15 residues long. The CDR3 region has the DNA TGTGCCAGCAGTTACTCCTACTATCCTCAGAACGAGCAGTACTTC. The encoded protein is CASSYSYYPQNEQYF.

This clone was seen a few times. The V gene is TRBV30, the J gene TRBJ1-1, with D perhaps matching TRBD1 (6 bases). Germline values: CDR1 GTSNPN, CDR2 SVGIG (reference sequence). The CDR3 is 11 residues long. Trimming pared 4 bases from V and 11 bases from J, leaving 14 bases between. CDR3 sequence reads: CAWILQGGAFF. For the CDR3, the DNA is TGTGCCTGGATCCTACAGGGAGGGGCTTTCTTT.

The chain is built from TRBV27 and TRBJ1-5; TRBD1 aligns across 10 bases. The CDR3 spans 15 residues. The germline V gene encodes CDR1 MNHEY and CDR2 SMNVEV (reference sequence). Trimming cost V 0 bases and J 7 bases; bases outside gene matches: 3. CDR3 nucleotide sequence: TGTGCCAGCAGTTTATCCAGGACAGGGGGGCAGCCCCAGCATTTT. This sequence encodes CASSLSRTGGQPQHF.

The chain combines TRBV27 with TRBJ1-6; possibly TRBD1 for D (5 bases). Trimming shortened V by 2 bases and J by 5 bases, and 7 bases separated the two germline ends. The germline V gene has CDR1 MNHEY and CDR2 SMNVEV (reference sequence). This CDR3 has 14 amino acids. CDR3 loop: CASSLRGNNSPLHF. The CDR3 DNA reads as TGTGCCAGCAGTTTAAGGGGAAATAATTCACCCCTCCACTTT.

The rearrangement uses TRBV30 and TRBJ2-1; 10 bases align to TRBD2. Germline CDR1 reads GTSNPN; CDR2 reads SVGIG (reference sequence). CDR3 length equals 15 residues. J lost 9 bases, V lost 0 bases, and 8 bases had no gene match. Written as DNA, the CDR3 is TGTGCCTGGAGTGTACAAGCGGGAGGGCTGGTTGAGCAGTTCTTC. Translated, it gives CAWSVQAGGLVEQFF. The whole variable domain, remainder taken from reference TRBV30 and TRBJ2-1, is SQTIHQWPATLVQPVGSPLSLECTVEGTSNPNLYWYRQAAGRGLQLLFYSVGIGQISSEVPQNLSASRPQDRQFILSSKKLLLSDSGFYLCAWSVQAGGLVEQFFGPGTRLTVL.

CDR3 nucleotides: TGTGCCAGCAGCTTGGTGGGAGGTCAGGGGCAGTACTTC. It specifies CASSLVGGQGQYF. The chain is built from TRBV5-5 and TRBJ2-7, with a weak D call TRBD2 (6 bases). The CDR3 has 13 residues. V lost 0 bases to trimming and J lost 9 bases, with 13 bases between them. CDR1 SGHKS and CDR2 YYEKEE come from the germline V gene (reference sequence).

The chain carries TRBV10-3 and TRBJ1-1; possible D gene TRBD1, 5 bases. The V and J ends lost 10 bases and 2 bases respectively, with 20 bases between them. The germline V gene encodes CDR1 ENHRY and CDR2 SYGVKD. This CDR3 has 15 residues. In nucleotides, the CDR3 is TGTGCCACCGAGGATGGGGCCCAGTTTAACACTGAAGCTTTCTTT. Protein: CATEDGAQFNTEAFF.

The rearrangement links TRBV18 to TRBJ1-2; D gene uncertain. CDR1 is KGHSH and CDR2 is LQKENI in the germline V gene. The CDR3 runs 13 residues. V lost 3 bases and J lost 9, with 14 bases in between. The CDR3 nucleotides are TGTGCCAGCTCACCGACGCTCGACTCGCGCTACACCTTC. This translates into CASSPTLDSRYTF. The full variable domain, with the rest looked up from reference TRBV18 and TRBJ1-2, is NAGVMQNPRHLVRRRGQEARLRCSPMKGHSHVYWYRQLPEEGLKFMVYLQKENIIDESGMPKERFSAEFPKEGPSILRIQQVVRGDSAAYFCASSPTLDSRYTFGSGTRLTVV.

The gene calls are TRBV5-1 and TRBJ1-6, with D tentatively TRBD1 (5 bases). CDR1 is SGHRS, CDR2 YFSETQ, per germline. Trimming removed 6 bases at V and 8 bases at J, with 12 bases between. The CDR3 length is 13 residues. In nucleotides, the CDR3 is TGCGCCAGCAAGGAGGGGTTTGATTCACCCCTCCACTTT. It encodes CASKEGFDSPLHF.

The V call is TRBV5-1, the J call TRBJ1-5, with TRBD1 identical over 9 bases. Trimming took 3 bases from V and 4 from J; bases not matched to a gene: 5. This CDR3 has 15 amino acids. Germline CDR1 and CDR2: SGHRS and YFSETQ. The CDR3 region has the DNA TGCGCCAGCAGCTCGGGACAGGGTCGAAATCAGCCCCAGCATTTT. Translation gives CASSSGQGRNQPQHF.

The sample holds one count of this clone. The genes are TRBV6-5 and TRBJ2-3; 7 bases agree with TRBD2. Germline trimming cut 6 bases from V and 13 bases from J; bases unmatched to any gene: 16. CDR1 and CDR2 from the germline V gene are MNHEY and SVGAGI. The CDR3 runs to 14 residues. CDR3 nucleotide sequence: TGTGCCAGCAGCCGAGGAAGGGGCGGGAGAGAGGAGTATTTT. As protein: CASSRGRGGREEYF.

This sequence joins TRBV9 and TRBJ2-3; D uncertain. V was clipped by 1 base and J by 1 base, with 10 bases between them. This CDR3 contains 15 residues. The germline V gene encodes CDR1 SGDLS and CDR2 YYNGEE. This chain's CDR3 is CASSVYPYGTDTQYF. The CDR3 nucleotides read TGTGCCAGCAGCGTATATCCGTATGGCACAGATACGCAGTATTTT.

The chain employs TRBV29-1 and TRBJ2-7; D unresolved. Germline V gene sequence: CDR1 SQVTM, CDR2 ANQGSEA. V dropped 2 bases and J dropped 2 bases, with 10 bases sitting between them. There are 13 residues in the CDR3. CDR3 nucleotides: TGCAGCGTTGAACAGGCGAGCCCCTACGAGCAGTACTTC. Protein sequence: CSVEQASPYEQYF.

The chain couples TRBV7-6 to TRBJ2-7; D call uncertain. The CDR3 spans 14 residues. V lost 1 base, J lost 0 bases, and 7 bases lay in between. Germline V lookup: CDR1 SGHVS, CDR2 FNYEAQ. CDR3 protein: CASSLELSSYEQYF. The CDR3, as DNA: TGTGCCAGCAGCTTAGAGCTAAGCTCCTACGAGCAGTACTTC. The full variable domain, rest sourced from reference TRBV7-6 and TRBJ2-7, is GAGVSQSPRYKVTKRGQDVALRCDPISGHVSLYWYRQALGQGPEFLTYFNYEAQQDKSGLPNDRFSAERPEGSISTLTIQRTEQRDSAMYRCASSLELSSYEQYFGPGTRLTVT.

The chain carries TRBV5-4 and TRBJ2-3, with TRBD2 identical over 7 bases. The germline CDR1 and CDR2 sequences are SGHNT and YYREEE (reference sequence). V trimming: 4 bases; J trimming: 7 bases; junction bases outside the gene matches: 6. The CDR3 consists of 13 residues. CDR3 amino acids: CASSTRGGNTQYF. CDR3 nucleotides: TGTGCCAGCAGCACGCGCGGGGGAAATACGCAGTATTTT.

The chain has TRBV30 and TRBJ1-4; a possible D gene is TRBD1 (6 bases). The V gene's germline CDR1 is GTSNPN and CDR2 SVGIG (reference sequence). The V and J ends lost 1 base and 3 bases respectively, with 12 bases between them. This CDR3 is 15 amino acids long. CDR3 protein: CAWSGRGGPNEKLFF. The DNA of the CDR3 is TGTGCCTGGAGTGGTCGGGGGGGGCCTAATGAAAAACTGTTTTTT.

V usage is TRBV7-3 and J usage is TRBJ2-5, with TRBD2 matching 7 bases. V shed 1 base, J shed 4 bases, and the junction held 6 bases outside the gene matches. The germline V gene encodes CDR1 SGHTA and CDR2 FQGTGA. The CDR3 totals 15 residues. This chain's CDR3 is CASSLSGSLGETQYF. The CDR3 bases are TGTGCCAGCAGCTTAAGCGGGAGCCTCGGAGAGACCCAGTACTTC.

This chain links TRBV6-1 with TRBJ2-5, with 12 positions matching TRBD2. Germline values: CDR1 MNHNS, CDR2 SASEGT. CDR3 length: 18 residues. The ends lost 3 bases at V and 4 bases at J; junction bases unmatched: 12. CDR3 sequence: CASSERASGGAVSETQYF. CDR3 bases: TGTGCCAGCAGTGAGAGGGCTAGCGGGGGGGCAGTATCAGAGACCCAGTACTTC.

The J gene is TRBJ1-5, the V gene TRBV6-1, with TRBD1 matching over 8 bases. The germline CDR1 and CDR2 sequences are MNHNS and SASEGT. V shed 4 bases, J shed 11 bases, and the junction held 13 bases outside the gene matches. The CDR3 loop spans 15 amino acids. In DNA form, the CDR3 reads TGTGCCAGCAGTGGCCGGGACAGGCCCCTAGTGTCCCAGCATTTT. Protein product: CASSGRDRPLVSQHF.

CDR3 loop: CASSPGQPLGEQYF. For the CDR3, the DNA is TGCGCCAGCAGCCCGGGACAACCCTTAGGAGAGCAGTACTTC. The chain employs TRBV5-1 and TRBJ2-7; TRBD1 is a possible D gene (6 bases). This CDR3 is built from 14 residues. CDR1 and CDR2 (germline): SGHRS, YFSETQ. The ends were cut back, 4 bases at V and 7 bases at J, with 18 bases in the middle. The whole variable domain, remainder taken from reference TRBV5-1 and TRBJ2-7, is KAGVTQTPRYLIKTRGQQVTLSCSPISGHRSVSWYQQTPGQGLQFLFEYFSETQRNKGNFPGRFSGRQFSNSRSEMNVSTLELGDSALYLCASSPGQPLGEQYFGPGTRLTVT.

The chain couples TRBV19 to TRBJ2-6; 7 positions agree with TRBD1. V trimming: 7 bases; J trimming: 0 bases; junction bases outside the gene matches: 12. From germline, CDR1 is LNHDA and CDR2 SQIVND (reference sequence). The CDR3 is made up of 18 amino acids. This chain's CDR3 is CASTTTGTVLSGANVLTF. The CDR3 DNA reads as TGTGCCAGTACCACCACGGGGACAGTACTCTCTGGGGCCAACGTCCTGACTTTC.

J is TRBJ2-6 and V is TRBV6-1, with TRBD1 matching over 12 bases. The CDR3 contains 15 residues. V lost 11 bases, J lost 1 base, and 3 bases stayed unmatched. Germline CDR1 MNHNS, CDR2 SASEGT. This CDR3 reads CAGTGGGSGANVLTF. CDR3 nucleotide sequence: TGTGCCGGGACAGGGGGCGGGTCTGGGGCCAACGTCCTGACTTTC.

The chain uses TRBV18 and TRBJ2-7, with D unresolved. This CDR3 is 12 amino acids long. The V gene lost 2 bases and the J gene lost 4 bases, with 6 bases spanning the gap. Germline assignment: CDR1 KGHSH and CDR2 LQKENI. CDR3 protein: CASSPVSYEQYF. The CDR3 DNA sequence: TGTGCCAGCTCACCAGTGAGTTACGAGCAGTACTTC. Together with reference TRBV18 and TRBJ2-7, the CDR3 gives the full variable domain: NAGVMQNPRHLVRRRGQEARLRCSPMKGHSHVYWYRQLPEEGLKFMVYLQKENIIDESGMPKERFSAEFPKEGPSILRIQQVVRGDSAAYFCASSPVSYEQYFGPGTRLTVT.

This rearrangement joins TRBV5-4 to TRBJ2-3, with 8 positions matching TRBD1. The CDR3 consists of 16 residues. The V gene's germline CDR1 is SGHNT and CDR2 YYREEE (reference sequence). The ends lost 4 bases at V and 4 bases at J; junction bases unmatched: 11. The CDR3 nucleotides read TGTGCCAGCAGCCCAAAGGCCAGGGGGCTTGCAGATACGCAGTATTTT. It codes for CASSPKARGLADTQYF.

The DNA of the CDR3 is TGTGCCAGCAGTTACGAGGGACTAATGAGGAATGAGCAGTTCTTC. It encodes CASSYEGLMRNEQFF. The rearrangement uses TRBV6-5 and TRBJ2-1, with 7 bases identical to TRBD2. This CDR3 contains 15 residues. Germline V CDR1 and CDR2: MNHEY, SVGAGI. V lost 2 bases and J lost 7; bases outside the gene matches: 8.

This chain links TRBV5-1 with TRBJ2-3; D is perhaps TRBD2 (5 bases). This CDR3 contains 14 residues. V lost 3 bases and J 2 bases, leaving 10 bases between the germline ends. CDR1 and CDR2 from the germline V gene are SGHRS and YFSETQ. CDR3 DNA: TGCGCCAGCAGCTATGGACTGCACACAGATACGCAGTATTTT. Encoded protein: CASSYGLHTDTQYF.

The chain carries TRBV5-8 and TRBJ1-4; 9 positions match TRBD1. The V segment lost 4 bases and the J segment 8 bases; nucleotides outside the gene matches: 6. This CDR3 has 14 residues. Germline CDR1 is SGHTS and CDR2 is YDEGEE. The CDR3 spells CASSRDRVEEKLFF. DNA of the CDR3: TGTGCCAGCAGCCGGGACAGGGTGGAGGAAAAACTGTTTTTT.

The rearrangement uses TRBV5-6 and TRBJ2-2; 8 bases are shared with TRBD1. The CDR3 has 15 amino acids. The V gene's germline CDR1 is SGHDT and CDR2 YYEEEE. The V gene end was trimmed by 6 bases and the J gene end by 6 bases; junction bases not matched to a gene: 10. CDR3 loop: CASTLDRAASGELFF. CDR3 bases: TGTGCCAGCACCCTGGACAGGGCCGCCTCCGGGGAGCTGTTTTTT.

This clone was counted once. This chain joins TRBV5-8 and TRBJ1-2; no firm D call. CDR1 and CDR2 from the germline V gene are SGHTS and YDEGEE. The CDR3 totals 12 residues. Trimming removed 1 base from V and 8 bases from J, with 9 bases in between. CDR3 nucleotide sequence: TGTGCCAGCAGCTTGAAGTACTCCGGCTACACCTTC. Translating gives CASSLKYSGYTF.